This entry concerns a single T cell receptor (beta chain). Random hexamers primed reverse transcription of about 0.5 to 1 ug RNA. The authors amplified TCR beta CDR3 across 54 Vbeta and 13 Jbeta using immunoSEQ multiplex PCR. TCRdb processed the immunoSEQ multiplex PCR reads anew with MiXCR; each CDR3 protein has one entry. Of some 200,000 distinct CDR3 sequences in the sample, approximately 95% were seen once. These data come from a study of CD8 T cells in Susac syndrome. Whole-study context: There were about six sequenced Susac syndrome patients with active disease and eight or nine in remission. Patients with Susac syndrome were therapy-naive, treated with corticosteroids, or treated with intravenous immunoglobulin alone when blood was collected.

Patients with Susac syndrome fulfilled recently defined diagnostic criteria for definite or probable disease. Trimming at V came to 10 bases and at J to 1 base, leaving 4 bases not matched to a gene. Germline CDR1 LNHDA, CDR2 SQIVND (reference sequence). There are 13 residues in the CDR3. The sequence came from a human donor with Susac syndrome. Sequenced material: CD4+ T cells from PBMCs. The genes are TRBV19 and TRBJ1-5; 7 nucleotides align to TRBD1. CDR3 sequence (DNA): TGTGCCACCGGACAGGCGAGCAATCAGCCCCAGCATTTT. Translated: CATGQASNQPQHF. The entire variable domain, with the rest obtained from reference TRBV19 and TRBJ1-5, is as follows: DGGITQSPKYLFRKEGQNVTLSCEQNLNHDAMYWYRQDPGQGLRLIYYSQIVNDFQKGDIAEGYSVSREKKESFPLTVTSAQKNPTAFYLCATGQASNQPQHFGDGTRLSIL.